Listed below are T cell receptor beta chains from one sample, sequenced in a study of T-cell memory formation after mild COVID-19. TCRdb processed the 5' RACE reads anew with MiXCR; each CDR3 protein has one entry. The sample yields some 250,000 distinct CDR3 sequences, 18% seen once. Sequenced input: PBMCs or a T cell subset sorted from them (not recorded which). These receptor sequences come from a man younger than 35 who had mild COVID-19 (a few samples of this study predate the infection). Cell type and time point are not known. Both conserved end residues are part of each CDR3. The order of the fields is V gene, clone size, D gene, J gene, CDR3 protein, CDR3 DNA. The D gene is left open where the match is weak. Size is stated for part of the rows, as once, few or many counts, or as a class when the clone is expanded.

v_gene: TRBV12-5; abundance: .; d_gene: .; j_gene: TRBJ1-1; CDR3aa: CASGSGSYDAFF; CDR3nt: TGTGCTAGTGGGAGTGGGTCCTACGATGCTTTCTTT
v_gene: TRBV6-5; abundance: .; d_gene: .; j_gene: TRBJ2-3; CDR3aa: CASSYSEGTTDTQYF; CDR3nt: TGTGCCAGCAGTTATTCTGAGGGGACCACAGATACGCAGTATTTT
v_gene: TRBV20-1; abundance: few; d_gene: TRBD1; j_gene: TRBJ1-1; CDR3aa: CSARDVRGVSEAFF; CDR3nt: TGCAGTGCTAGAGATGTCAGGGGGGTTTCTGAAGCTTTCTTT
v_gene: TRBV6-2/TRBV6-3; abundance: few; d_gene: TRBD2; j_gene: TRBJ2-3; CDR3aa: CASSHPGLADTTDTQYF; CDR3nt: TGTGCCAGCAGTCACCCGGGACTAGCGGACACCACAGATACGCAGTATTTT
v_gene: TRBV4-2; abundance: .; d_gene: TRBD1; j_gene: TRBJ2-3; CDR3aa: CASSPMGQGMDTQYF; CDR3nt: TGTGCCAGCAGCCCAATGGGACAGGGTATGGATACGCAGTATTTT
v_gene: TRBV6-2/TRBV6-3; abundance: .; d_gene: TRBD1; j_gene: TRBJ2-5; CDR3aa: CASSYSRDSPVLTQYF; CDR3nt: TGTGCCAGCAGTTACTCGAGGGACAGCCCCGTGTTGACCCAGTACTTC
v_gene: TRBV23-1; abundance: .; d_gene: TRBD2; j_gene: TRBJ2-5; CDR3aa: CASSQFSSSGKETQYF; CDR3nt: TGCGCCAGCAGTCAATTTTCCTCTAGCGGGAAAGAGACCCAGTACTTC
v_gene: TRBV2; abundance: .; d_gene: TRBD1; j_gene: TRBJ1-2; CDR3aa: CASSRGNGYTF; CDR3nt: TGTGCCAGCAGCAGGGGGAATGGCTACACCTTC
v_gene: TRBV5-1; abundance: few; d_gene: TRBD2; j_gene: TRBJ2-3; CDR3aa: CASSPGLGGDTQYF; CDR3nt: TGCGCCAGCAGCCCAGGACTAGGAGGGGACACGCAGTATTTT
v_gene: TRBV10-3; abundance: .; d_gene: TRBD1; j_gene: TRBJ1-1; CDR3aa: CAISSGTAEVFF; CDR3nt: TGTGCCATCAGCTCCGGGACAGCCGAAGTTTTCTTT
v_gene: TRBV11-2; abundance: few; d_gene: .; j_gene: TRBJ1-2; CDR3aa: CASSQGLNYGYTF; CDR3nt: TGTGCCAGCAGCCAGGGACTGAACTATGGCTACACCTTC
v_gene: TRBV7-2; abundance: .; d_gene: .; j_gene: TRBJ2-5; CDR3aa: CASSIGPLETQYF; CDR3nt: TGTGCCAGCAGCATCGGACCACTAGAGACCCAGTACTTC
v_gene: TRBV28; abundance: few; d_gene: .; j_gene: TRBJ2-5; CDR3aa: CASRRGWETQYF; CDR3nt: TGTGCCAGCAGGAGAGGGTGGGAGACCCAGTACTTC
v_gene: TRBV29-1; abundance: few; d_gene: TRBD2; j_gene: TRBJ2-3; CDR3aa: CSGAGASTDTQYF; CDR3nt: TGCAGCGGAGCGGGGGCTAGCACAGATACGCAGTATTTT
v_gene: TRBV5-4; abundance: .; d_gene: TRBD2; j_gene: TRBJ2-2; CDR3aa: CASSFGGGPPGELFF; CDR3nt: TGTGCCAGCAGCTTTGGCGGGGGGCCGCCCGGGGAGCTGTTTTTT
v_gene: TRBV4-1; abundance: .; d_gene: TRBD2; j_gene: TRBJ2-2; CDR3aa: CASSAPNIGGVTGELFF; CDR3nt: TGCGCCAGCAGCGCCCCTAATATCGGGGGGGTCACCGGGGAGCTGTTTTTT
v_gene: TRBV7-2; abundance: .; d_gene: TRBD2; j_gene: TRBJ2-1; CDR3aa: CASSSGLAGGRAGEQFF; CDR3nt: TGTGCCAGCAGCTCAGGACTAGCGGGGGGACGTGCCGGTGAGCAGTTCTTC
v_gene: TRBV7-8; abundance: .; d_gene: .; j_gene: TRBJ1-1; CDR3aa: CASSSGTPGTEAFF; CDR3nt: TGTGCCAGCAGCTCAGGGACCCCGGGGACTGAAGCTTTCTTT
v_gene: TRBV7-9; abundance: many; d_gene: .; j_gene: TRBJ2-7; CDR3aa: CASSQGGRMGHEQYF; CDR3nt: TGTGCCAGCAGCCAGGGGGGCAGGATGGGCCACGAGCAGTACTTC
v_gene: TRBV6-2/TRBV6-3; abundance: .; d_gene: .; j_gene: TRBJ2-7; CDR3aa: CASSQGLGQYF; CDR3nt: TGTGCCAGCAGTCAGGGCCTGGGGCAGTACTTC
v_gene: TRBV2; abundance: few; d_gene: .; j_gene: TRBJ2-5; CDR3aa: CASIRDVGQETQYF; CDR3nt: TGTGCCAGCATCAGGGACGTAGGACAAGAGACCCAGTACTTC
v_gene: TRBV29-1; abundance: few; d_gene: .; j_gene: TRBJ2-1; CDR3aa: CSVERGATYNEQFF; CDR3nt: TGCAGCGTTGAACGGGGGGCCACCTACAATGAGCAGTTCTTC
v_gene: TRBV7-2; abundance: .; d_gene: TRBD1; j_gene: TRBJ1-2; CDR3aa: CASSPRGTGSPYLGYGYTF; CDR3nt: TGTGCCAGCAGCCCCAGGGGGACAGGGAGCCCCTATTTGGGCTATGGCTACACCTTC
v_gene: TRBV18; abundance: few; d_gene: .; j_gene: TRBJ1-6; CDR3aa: CASSPPAGGNSPLHF; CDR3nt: TGTGCCAGCTCACCACCGGCGGGAGGCAATTCACCCCTCCACTTT
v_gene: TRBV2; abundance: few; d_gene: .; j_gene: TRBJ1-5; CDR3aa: CASSGQVGNQPQHF; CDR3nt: TGTGCCAGCAGTGGACAGGTGGGCAATCAGCCCCAGCATTTT
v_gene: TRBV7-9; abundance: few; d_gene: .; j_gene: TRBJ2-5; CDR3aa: CASSARGGREETQYF; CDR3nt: TGTGCCAGCAGCGCCAGAGGGGGACGGGAAGAGACCCAGTACTTC
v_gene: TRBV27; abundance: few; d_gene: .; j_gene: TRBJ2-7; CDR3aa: CASSLSLARPSYEQYF; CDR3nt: TGTGCCAGCAGTTTATCGCTAGCGCGTCCCTCCTACGAGCAGTACTTC
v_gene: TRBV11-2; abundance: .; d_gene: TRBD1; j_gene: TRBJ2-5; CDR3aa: CARSLDRDRGRAETQYF; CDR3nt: TGTGCCAGAAGCTTAGATCGGGACAGGGGGCGCGCAGAGACCCAGTACTTC
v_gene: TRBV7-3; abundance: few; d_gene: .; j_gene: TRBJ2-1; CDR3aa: CASSLNTGRAEQFF; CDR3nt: TGTGCCAGCAGCCTAAATACAGGGCGTGCTGAGCAGTTCTTC
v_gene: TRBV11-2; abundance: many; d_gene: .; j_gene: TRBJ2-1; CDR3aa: CASTSPARLVDEQFF; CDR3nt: TGTGCCAGCACCTCCCCGGCTAGGCTGGTTGATGAGCAGTTCTTC
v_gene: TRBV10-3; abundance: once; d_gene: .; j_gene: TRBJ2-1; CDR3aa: CAIGPRDNEQFF; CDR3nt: TGTGCCATCGGGCCTCGGGACAATGAGCAGTTCTTC
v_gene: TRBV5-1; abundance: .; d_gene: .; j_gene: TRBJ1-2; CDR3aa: CASSLAATRGYGYTF; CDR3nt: TGCGCCAGCAGCTTGGCGGCGACTAGGGGCTATGGCTACACCTTC
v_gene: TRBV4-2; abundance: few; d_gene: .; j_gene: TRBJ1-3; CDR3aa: CASSQEGFSSGNTIYF; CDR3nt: TGTGCCAGCAGCCAAGAAGGCTTCAGCTCTGGAAACACCATATATTTT
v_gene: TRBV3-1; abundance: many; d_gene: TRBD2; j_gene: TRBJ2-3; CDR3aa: CASIPTSGDTQYF; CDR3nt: TGTGCCAGCATTCCGACTAGCGGAGATACGCAGTATTTT
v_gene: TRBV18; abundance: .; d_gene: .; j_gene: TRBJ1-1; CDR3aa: CASSPEQGTEAFF; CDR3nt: TGTGCCAGCTCACCAGAACAGGGCACTGAAGCTTTCTTT
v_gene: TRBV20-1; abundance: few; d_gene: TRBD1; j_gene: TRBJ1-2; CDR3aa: CSALNRGGYGYTF; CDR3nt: TGCAGTGCCCTCAACAGGGGGGGCTATGGCTACACCTTC
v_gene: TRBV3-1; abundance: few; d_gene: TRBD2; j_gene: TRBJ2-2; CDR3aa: CASSPGLAGPTGELFF; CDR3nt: TGTGCCAGCAGCCCGGGACTAGCGGGGCCCACCGGGGAGCTGTTTTTT
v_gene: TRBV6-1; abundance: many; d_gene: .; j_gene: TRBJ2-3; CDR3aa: CASSENGGSGTDTQYF; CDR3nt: TGTGCCAGCAGTGAAAATGGAGGGTCAGGAACAGATACGCAGTATTTT
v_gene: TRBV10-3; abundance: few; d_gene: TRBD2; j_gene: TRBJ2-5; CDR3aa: CAITDGGRGGQETQYF; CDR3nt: TGTGCCATCACCGACGGTGGTCGGGGGGGCCAAGAGACCCAGTACTTC
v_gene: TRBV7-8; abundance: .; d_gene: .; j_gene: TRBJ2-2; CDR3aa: CASSFLTGPVGELFF; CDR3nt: TGTGCCAGCAGCTTTCTGACGGGGCCCGTCGGGGAGCTGTTTTTT
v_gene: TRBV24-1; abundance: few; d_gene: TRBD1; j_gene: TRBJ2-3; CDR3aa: CATSDAGTGALVSQYF; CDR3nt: TGTGCCACCAGTGATGCCGGGACAGGGGCGTTGGTCTCGCAGTATTTT
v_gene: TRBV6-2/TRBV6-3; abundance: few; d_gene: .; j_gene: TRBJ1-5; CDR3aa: CASSSSGNGNQPQHF; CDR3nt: TGTGCCAGCAGTTCTTCCGGCAATGGAAATCAGCCCCAGCATTTT
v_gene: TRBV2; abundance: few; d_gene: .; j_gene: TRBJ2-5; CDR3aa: CASSEIRETQYF; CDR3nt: TGTGCCAGCAGTGAGATTCGAGAGACCCAGTACTTC
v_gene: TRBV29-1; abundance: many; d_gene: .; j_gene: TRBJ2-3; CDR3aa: CSVEPDPGDTQYF; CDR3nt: TGCAGCGTTGAACCCGATCCGGGAGATACGCAGTATTTT
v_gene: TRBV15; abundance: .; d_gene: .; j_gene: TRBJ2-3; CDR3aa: CATSRPLAASTDTQYF; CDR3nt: TGTGCCACCAGCAGGCCTTTAGCGGCTAGCACAGATACGCAGTATTTT
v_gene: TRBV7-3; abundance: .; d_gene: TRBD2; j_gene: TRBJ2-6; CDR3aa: CASSLGLAGVSSGANVLTF; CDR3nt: TGTGCCAGCAGCTTAGGACTAGCGGGGGTTTCCTCTGGGGCCAACGTCCTGACTTTC
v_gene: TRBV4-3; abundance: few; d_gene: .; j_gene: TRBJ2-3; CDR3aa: CASSQDSPHTQYF; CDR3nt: TGCGCCAGCAGCCAAGATTCCCCACACACGCAGTATTTT
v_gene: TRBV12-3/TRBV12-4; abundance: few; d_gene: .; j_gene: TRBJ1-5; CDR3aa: CASTQQENQPQHF; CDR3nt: TGTGCCAGCACTCAACAGGAGAATCAGCCCCAGCATTTT
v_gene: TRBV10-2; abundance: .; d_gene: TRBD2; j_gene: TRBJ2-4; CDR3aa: CASRTSGGAQNIQYF; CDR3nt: TGCGCCAGCAGAACTAGCGGGGGGGCGCAGAACATTCAGTACTTC
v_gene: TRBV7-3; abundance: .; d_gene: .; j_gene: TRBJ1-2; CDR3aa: CASSFGDSGGYTF; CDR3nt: TGTGCCAGCAGCTTTGGGGACTCCGGTGGCTACACCTTC
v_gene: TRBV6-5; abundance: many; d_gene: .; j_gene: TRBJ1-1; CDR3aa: CASSLGPIRTEAFF; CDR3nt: TGTGCCAGCAGTTTAGGCCCGATTAGGACTGAAGCTTTCTTT